The text below deals with one T cell receptor beta chain. Followed longitudinally, the Seattle patients had been enrolled during active infection. Source study methods: Reference gene primer amplification gave nucleated cell count estimates. This table comes from immunoSEQ multiplex PCR, and its TCRdb copy is limited to in-frame clones, with some not included. V and J calls and clone size are those listed in that table; D and trimming were worked out from the DNA. The sample consists of about 99,000 clones, about 91% of them appearing once. The data originate from a study of blood T cell repertoires in COVID-19. Looking at the study overall: Samples representing acute and convalescent COVID-19 were sourced from the United States, Italy and Spain. PBMCs, B-cell-depleted T cells, or T cells were the source of the cDNA or gDNA that made up the material.

The clonotype originates from a man aged 45 to 65 with COVID-19, enrolled during active disease. Material for sequencing was peripheral blood.

This chain's CDR3 is CASRDRDTGELFF. CDR3 bases: TGTGCCAGCAGGGACAGGGACACCGGGGAGCTGTTTTTT. The chain links TRBV27 to TRBJ2-2; 8 positions match TRBD1. This CDR3 has 13 residues. CDR1 and CDR2 from the germline V gene are MNHEY and SMNVEV (reference sequence). V gave up 6 bases and J gave up 3 bases; unmatched junction bases: 0.